This section outlines one TCR beta chain sequence together with its context. From germline, CDR1 is SQVTM and CDR2 ANQGSEA. V was clipped by 6 bases and J by 8 bases; unmatched bases: 10. This CDR3 has 14 amino acids. The data derive from a study of blood T cell repertoires in COVID-19. TCRdb keeps only in-frame clones here, not all; method: immunoSEQ multiplex PCR. The data contain tens of thousands of clones, approximately 80% of them seen just once; the ten biggest clones take up roughly 15%. This TCR was recovered from a man between 45 and 60 years old with active or convalescent COVID-19. This chain connects TRBV29-1 to TRBJ2-1; 10 nucleotides line up with TRBD2. Source material: peripheral blood. The CDR3 sequence is CSVRGAGGPHEQFF. The CDR3 DNA follows: TGCAGCGTCCGAGGAGCGGGGGGGCCCCATGAGCAGTTCTTC.